This T cell receptor (beta chain) was identified during a study of cytomegalovirus exposure and HLA in healthy donors. Study details: Falling in the Caucasian-associated ancestry cluster were about four fifths of around 370 genotyped donors. Overall study findings and caveats: The availability of immune exposure information extended only to CMV serostatus. In a later analysis, V- and J-gene trimming of beta chains associated with a DCLRE1C missense variant, replicated independently.

It was with 60 Vbeta and 13 Jbeta primers that the PCR ran. Assay used: immunoSEQ multiplex PCR; TCRdb lists only in-frame clones, some missing. The sample lists 80,000 to 95,000 clones, 81% occurring once. Trimming removed 2 bases from V and 1 base from J, with 11 bases in between. This CDR3 has 16 residues. From germline, CDR1 is MNHNY and CDR2 SVGAGI (reference sequence). This clone was seen once. Its cognate antigen is unknown. The J gene is TRBJ2-2, the V gene TRBV6-6; tentatively, D is TRBD2 (6 bases). Sequenced sample: PBMCs. The sequence was obtained from a woman aged 30 to 39 in good health and CMV-seronegative. The CDR3 protein is CASSYLAGWNTGELFF. CDR3 nucleotide sequence: TGTGCCAGCAGTTACCTCGCGGGGTGGAACACCGGGGAGCTGTTTTTT.